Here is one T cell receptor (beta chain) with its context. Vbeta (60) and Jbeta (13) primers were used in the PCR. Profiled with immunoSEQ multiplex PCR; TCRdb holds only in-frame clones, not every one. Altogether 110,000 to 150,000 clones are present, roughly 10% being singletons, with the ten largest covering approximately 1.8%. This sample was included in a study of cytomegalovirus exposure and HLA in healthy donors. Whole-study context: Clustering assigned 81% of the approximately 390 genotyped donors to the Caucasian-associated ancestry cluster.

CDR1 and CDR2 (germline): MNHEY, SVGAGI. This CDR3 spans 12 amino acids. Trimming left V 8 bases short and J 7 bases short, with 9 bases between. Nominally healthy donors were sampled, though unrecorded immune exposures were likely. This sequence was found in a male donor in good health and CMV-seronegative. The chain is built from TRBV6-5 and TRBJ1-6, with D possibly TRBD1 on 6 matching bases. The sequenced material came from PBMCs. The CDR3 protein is CASGRGNSPLHF. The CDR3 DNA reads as TGTGCCAGCGGTAGGGGGAATTCACCCCTCCACTTT.